This T cell receptor beta chain was sequenced during a study of cytomegalovirus exposure and HLA in healthy donors. Study context: The roughly 120 million unique TCR beta sequences, from about 180 million T cells, were found by an earlier analysis.

Study conclusions and caveats: Altogether, about 160 TCR beta chains were recorded as cytomegalovirus-associated. Information on immune exposure was restricted to one variable (CMV serostatus). Association with HLA alleles at 0.05 false discovery rate was found for roughly 17,000 TCR beta sequences in a later analysis.

PCR primers comprised 60 Vbeta and 13 Jbeta primers. Here immunoSEQ multiplex PCR was the method, and the copy in TCRdb shows in-frame clones only, minus some. The table records nearly 110,000 clones, roughly 73% of them present only once. Turning to this clone: What it binds is not known.

This TCR derives from a man aged 25 to 45 in good health and CMV-seronegative. Input material: PBMCs.

The CDR3 protein is CHGVAYNEQFF. CDR3 nucleotide sequence: TGCCACGGGGTTGCCTACAATGAGCAGTTCTTC. This chain links TRBV29-1 with TRBJ2-1, with a weak D call TRBD2 (5 bases). Germline values: CDR1 SQVTM, CDR2 ANQGSEA. The CDR3 covers 11 residues.